This is a list of T cell receptor beta chains from one sample in a study of Tregs in tolerant kidney transplant recipients. The table came from immunoSEQ multiplex PCR; TCRdb's copy has only in-frame clones and leaves some out. Of about 52,000 clones listed, about 91% are singletons. This specimen was CD8+ T cells from blood (PBMCs), taken 24 months after the transplant. These receptors all come from a human patient who received a combined kidney and bone marrow transplant. Some of the T cells may derive from the graft donor. Both conserved end residues are part of each CDR3.

J gene: .
V gene: TRBV7-2
CDR3 protein: CASSSPRDRVTYEQYF

J gene: TRBJ2-7
V gene: TRBV19
CDR3 protein: CASSMGTYEQYF

J gene: TRBJ1-1
V gene: TRBV10-3
CDR3 protein: CAISELQTNTEAFF

J gene: TRBJ2-1
V gene: TRBV5-1
CDR3 protein: CASSPSLRGRGFNEQFF

J gene: TRBJ2-7
V gene: TRBV10-2
CDR3 protein: CASTTGFSSYEQYF

J gene: TRBJ2-1
V gene: TRBV27
CDR3 protein: CASSQLAGGNNEQFF

J gene: TRBJ1-5
V gene: TRBV6-5
CDR3 protein: CASSSETGYSNQPQHF

J gene: TRBJ2-7
V gene: TRBV6-1
CDR3 protein: CASSHSPMYEQYF

J gene: TRBJ2-5
V gene: TRBV28
CDR3 protein: CASSSLTSGGWETQYF

J gene: TRBJ1-4
V gene: TRBV27
CDR3 protein: CASSPTRDRGFKLFF

J gene: TRBJ2-7
V gene: TRBV11-2
CDR3 protein: CATSTGVTYEQYF

J gene: TRBJ2-3
V gene: TRBV5-1
CDR3 protein: CASSLESGSSTDTQYF

J gene: TRBJ2-3
V gene: TRBV4-1
CDR3 protein: CASSQPPNTQYF

J gene: TRBJ2-2
V gene: TRBV7-6
CDR3 protein: CASSSSRDRGRAGELFF

J gene: TRBJ2-3
V gene: TRBV6-1
CDR3 protein: CATRGGPSTDTQYF

J gene: TRBJ2-3
V gene: TRBV7-9
CDR3 protein: CASSLVTGVADTQYF

J gene: TRBJ1-1
V gene: TRBV30
CDR3 protein: CAGLTVNTEAFF

J gene: TRBJ1-1
V gene: TRBV21-1
CDR3 protein: CASSPGEGMNTEAFF

J gene: TRBJ1-2
V gene: TRBV20-1
CDR3 protein: CSASGRAGYTF

J gene: TRBJ1-1
V gene: TRBV25-1
CDR3 protein: CASSWQGREAFF

J gene: TRBJ2-7
V gene: TRBV29-1
CDR3 protein: CSADGGGVSYEQYF

J gene: TRBJ2-7
V gene: TRBV5-6
CDR3 protein: CASSFGLADYEQYF

J gene: TRBJ2-3
V gene: TRBV5-8
CDR3 protein: CASSLPGLAGPDTQYF

J gene: TRBJ2-5
V gene: TRBV5-1
CDR3 protein: CASSPTSGRARALEETQYF

J gene: TRBJ2-7
V gene: TRBV4-1
CDR3 protein: CASSQVPGGYAYEQYF

J gene: TRBJ2-7
V gene: TRBV27
CDR3 protein: CASSLILADGYEQYF

J gene: TRBJ2-6
V gene: TRBV13
CDR3 protein: CASSARQGALFWANVLTF

J gene: TRBJ2-7
V gene: TRBV27
CDR3 protein: CASSFSDSYYEQYF

J gene: TRBJ2-7
V gene: TRBV7-8
CDR3 protein: CASSLPGTSSEQYF

J gene: TRBJ2-7
V gene: TRBV13
CDR3 protein: CASSLGLLAGVHEQYF

J gene: TRBJ2-7
V gene: TRBV9
CDR3 protein: CASSPRGTSGSYEQYF

J gene: TRBJ1-2
V gene: TRBV5-1
CDR3 protein: CASSSRGQGGGRSYGYTF

J gene: TRBJ1-1
V gene: TRBV18
CDR3 protein: CASSGAPNTEAFF

J gene: TRBJ2-2
V gene: TRBV29-1
CDR3 protein: CSVFSGEPGELFF

J gene: TRBJ2-3
V gene: TRBV5-3
CDR3 protein: CARTGRTGLVTDTQYF

J gene: TRBJ2-1
V gene: TRBV5-1
CDR3 protein: CASSLAPQLLGLDYNEQFF

J gene: TRBJ1-1
V gene: TRBV19
CDR3 protein: CASSIGGWGMNTEAFF

J gene: TRBJ1-1
V gene: TRBV5-6
CDR3 protein: CASSLGLTGEAFF

J gene: TRBJ2-1
V gene: TRBV7-3
CDR3 protein: CASSLLAGLSYNEQFF

J gene: TRBJ2-7
V gene: TRBV11-1
CDR3 protein: CASSVSGGSYEQYF

J gene: TRBJ2-1
V gene: TRBV9
CDR3 protein: CASSGGTSPSGYNEQFF

J gene: TRBJ2-3
V gene: TRBV4-2
CDR3 protein: CASSVGTDTQYF

J gene: TRBJ2-3
V gene: TRBV11-2
CDR3 protein: CASNLLAGHPDTQYF

J gene: TRBJ1-1
V gene: TRBV6-5
CDR3 protein: CASSYSDIRTVTEAFF

J gene: .
V gene: TRBV28
CDR3 protein: CASSSDRGSYEQYF

J gene: TRBJ2-2
V gene: TRBV9
CDR3 protein: CASSAFMSGTDTGELFF

J gene: TRBJ1-2
V gene: TRBV5-8
CDR3 protein: CASSLAISPGSYGYTF

J gene: TRBJ1-6
V gene: TRBV27
CDR3 protein: CASSDLNSPPHF

J gene: TRBJ1-2
V gene: TRBV21-1
CDR3 protein: CASSRRTDGYTF

J gene: TRBJ2-2
V gene: TRBV6-5
CDR3 protein: CASSYGPANTGELFF

J gene: TRBJ1-3
V gene: TRBV4-1
CDR3 protein: CASSQGIQGSSGNTIYF

J gene: TRBJ2-1
V gene: TRBV6-6
CDR3 protein: CASSLYTSGLGNEQFF

J gene: TRBJ2-1
V gene: TRBV15
CDR3 protein: CATSIERDNNEQFF

J gene: TRBJ1-1
V gene: TRBV29-1
CDR3 protein: CSVEQNTEAFF

J gene: TRBJ2-7
V gene: TRBV2
CDR3 protein: CAIVRGGPYEQYF

J gene: TRBJ1-4
V gene: TRBV2
CDR3 protein: CATWTGLNEKLFF

J gene: TRBJ2-7
V gene: TRBV18
CDR3 protein: CASSPPVAGIKYEQYF

J gene: TRBJ2-7
V gene: TRBV19
CDR3 protein: CASSLWTTPTYEQYF

J gene: TRBJ1-1
V gene: TRBV2
CDR3 protein: CASNRQEIEAFF